This T cell receptor (beta chain) was identified in a study of blood T cell repertoires in COVID-19. Here immunoSEQ multiplex PCR was the method, and the copy in TCRdb shows in-frame clones only, minus some. The sample records around 70,000 clones, more than 85% being singletons. The CDR3 has 14 amino acids. The germline gives CDR1 KGHSH, CDR2 LQKENI. V was pared by 8 bases and J by 1 base, with 4 bases of the junction left unmatched. The receptor was derived from an older woman with active COVID-19. The rearrangement uses TRBV18 and TRBJ2-3; 9 positions match TRBD2. Sequences were obtained from peripheral blood. In DNA form, the CDR3 reads TGTGCCAGCACTCTAGCGGGACGCACAGATACGCAGTATTTT. Protein: CASTLAGRTDTQYF.